The entry below describes one T cell receptor (beta chain). The antigen is unknown. Selected pancreatic ductal adenocarcinoma patients had undergone surgery without neoadjuvant therapy. This record belongs to a study of T cells in pancreatic ductal adenocarcinoma. Clones were read by immunoSEQ multiplex PCR, and TCRdb kept only the in-frame ones, dropping some. The sample has roughly 31,000 clones, around nine tenths seen once; the top ten hold about 2%. V dropped 0 bases and J dropped 7 bases, with 10 bases sitting between them. Germline V gene lookup returns CDR1 SGHNT and CDR2 YYREEE (reference sequence). The CDR3 has 13 amino acids. The study, taken as a whole, reports: Compared with tumor, blood showed more total productive templates and around 8-fold more clonotypes. Comparisons of tumor and blood clonality may show falsely lower tumor diversity.

V gene TRBV5-4 combines with J gene TRBJ1-2, with TRBD1 as a possible D gene (5 bases). The sample consisted of PBMCs. The clonotype was recovered from a human donor with pancreatic ductal adenocarcinoma. DNA for the CDR3: TGTGCCAGCAGCTTGGCAGGGTTTATTGGCTACACCTTC. This sequence encodes CASSLAGFIGYTF.